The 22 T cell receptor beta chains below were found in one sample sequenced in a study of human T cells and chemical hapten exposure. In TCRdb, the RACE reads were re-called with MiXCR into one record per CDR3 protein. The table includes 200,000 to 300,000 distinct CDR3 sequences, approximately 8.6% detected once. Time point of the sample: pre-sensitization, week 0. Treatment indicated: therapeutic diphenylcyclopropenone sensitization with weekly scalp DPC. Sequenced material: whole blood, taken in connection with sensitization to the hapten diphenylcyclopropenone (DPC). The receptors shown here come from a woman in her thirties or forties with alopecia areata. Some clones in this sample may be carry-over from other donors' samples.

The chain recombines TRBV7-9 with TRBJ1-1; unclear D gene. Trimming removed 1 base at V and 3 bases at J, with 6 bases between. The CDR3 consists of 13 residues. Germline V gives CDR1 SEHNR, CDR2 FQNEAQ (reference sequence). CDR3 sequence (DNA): TGTGCCAGCAGCTTAGTTTCACACACTGAAGCTTTCTTT. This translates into CASSLVSHTEAFF.

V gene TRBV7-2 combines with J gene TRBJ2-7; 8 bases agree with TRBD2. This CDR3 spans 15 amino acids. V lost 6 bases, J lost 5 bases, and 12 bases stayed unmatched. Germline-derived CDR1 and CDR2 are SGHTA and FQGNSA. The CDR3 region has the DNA TGTGCCAGCAGTCGGTCGGGACTAGGATCTAACGAGCAGTACTTC. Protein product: CASSRSGLGSNEQYF.

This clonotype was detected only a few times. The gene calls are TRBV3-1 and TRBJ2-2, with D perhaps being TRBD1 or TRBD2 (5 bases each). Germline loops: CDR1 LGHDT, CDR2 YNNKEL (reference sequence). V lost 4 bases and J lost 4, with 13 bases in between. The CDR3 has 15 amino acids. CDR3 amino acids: CASSPLTRGTGELFF. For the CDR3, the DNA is TGTGCCAGCAGCCCCCTAACGAGGGGCACCGGGGAGCTGTTTTTT.

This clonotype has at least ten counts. As DNA, the CDR3 is TGCGCCAGCAGCTTGTGGACTAGCGGTAACAATGAGCAGTTCTTC. Translated, it gives CASSLWTSGNNEQFF. V is TRBV5-1 and J is TRBJ2-1; TRBD2 matches 10 bases. The germline gives CDR1 SGHRS, CDR2 YFSETQ. V was clipped by 1 base and J by 5 bases; unmatched bases: 3. This CDR3 is built from 15 residues. Based on the CDR3 plus reference TRBV5-1 and TRBJ2-1, the full variable domain is KAGVTQTPRYLIKTRGQQVTLSCSPISGHRSVSWYQQTPGQGLQFLFEYFSETQRNKGNFPGRFSGRQFSNSRSEMNVSTLELGDSALYLCASSLWTSGNNEQFFGPGTRLTVL.

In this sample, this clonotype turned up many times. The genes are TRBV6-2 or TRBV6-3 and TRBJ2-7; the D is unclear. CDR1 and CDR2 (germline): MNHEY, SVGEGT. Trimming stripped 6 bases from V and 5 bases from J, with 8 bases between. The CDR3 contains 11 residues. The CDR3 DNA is TGTGCCAGCAGCGATTCCCACGAGCAGTACTTC. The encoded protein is CASSDSHEQYF.

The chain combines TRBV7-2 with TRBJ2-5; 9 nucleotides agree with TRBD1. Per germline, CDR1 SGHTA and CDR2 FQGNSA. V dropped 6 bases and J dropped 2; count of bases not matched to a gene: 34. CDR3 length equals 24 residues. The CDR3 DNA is TGTGCCAGCAGAATTCGGGCCCAAAGAAGGGTGGCAGAGTTTACTGACAGGGGGCAAGAGACCCAGTACTTC. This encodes CASRIRAQRRVAEFTDRGQETQYF.

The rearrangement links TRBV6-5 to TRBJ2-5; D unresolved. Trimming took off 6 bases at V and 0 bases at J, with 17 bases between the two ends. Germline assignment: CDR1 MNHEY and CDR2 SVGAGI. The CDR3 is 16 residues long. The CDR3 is CASSPFPRADQETQYF. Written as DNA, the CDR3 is TGTGCCAGCAGCCCCTTCCCACGGGCGGACCAAGAGACCCAGTACTTC.

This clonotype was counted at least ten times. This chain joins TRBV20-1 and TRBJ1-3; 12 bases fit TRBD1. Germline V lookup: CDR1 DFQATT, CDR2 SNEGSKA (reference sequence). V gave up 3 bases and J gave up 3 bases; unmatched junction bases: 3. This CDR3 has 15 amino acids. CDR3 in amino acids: CSARGQGASGNTIYF. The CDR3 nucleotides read TGCAGTGCTAGGGGACAGGGGGCAAGTGGAAACACCATATATTTT.

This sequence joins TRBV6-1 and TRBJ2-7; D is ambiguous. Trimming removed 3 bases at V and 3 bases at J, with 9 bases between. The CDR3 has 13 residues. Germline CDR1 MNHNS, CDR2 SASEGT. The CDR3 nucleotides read TGTGCCAGCAGTGACGCCTCCCTCTACGAGCAGTACTTC. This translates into CASSDASLYEQYF.

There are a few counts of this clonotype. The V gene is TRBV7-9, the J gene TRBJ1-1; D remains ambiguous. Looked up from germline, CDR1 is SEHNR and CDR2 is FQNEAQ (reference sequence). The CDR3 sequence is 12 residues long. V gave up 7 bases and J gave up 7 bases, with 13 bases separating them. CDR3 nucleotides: TGTGCCAGCAACCACAAGTTGGGTGAAGCTTTCTTT. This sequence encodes CASNHKLGEAFF.

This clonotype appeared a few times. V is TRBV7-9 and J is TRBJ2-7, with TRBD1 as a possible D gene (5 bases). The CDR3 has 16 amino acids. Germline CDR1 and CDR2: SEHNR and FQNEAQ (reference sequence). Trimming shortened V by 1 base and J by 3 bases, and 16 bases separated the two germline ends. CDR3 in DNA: TGTGCCAGCAGCTTAGTCGGGCAGGGCCGTATCTACGAGCAGTACTTC. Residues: CASSLVGQGRIYEQYF.

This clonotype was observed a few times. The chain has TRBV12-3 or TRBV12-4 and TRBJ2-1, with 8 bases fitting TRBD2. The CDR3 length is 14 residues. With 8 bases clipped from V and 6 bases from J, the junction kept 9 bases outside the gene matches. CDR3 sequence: CASGGSGSSNEQFF. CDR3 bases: TGTGCCAGCGGCGGAAGCGGGAGCTCCAATGAGCAGTTCTTC.

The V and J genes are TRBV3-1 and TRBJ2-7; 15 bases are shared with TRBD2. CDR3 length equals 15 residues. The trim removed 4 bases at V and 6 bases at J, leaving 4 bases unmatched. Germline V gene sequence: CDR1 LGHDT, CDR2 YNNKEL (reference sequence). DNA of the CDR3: TGTGCCAGCAGCCCCGGACTAGCGGGAGGGCCCGAGCAGTACTTC. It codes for CASSPGLAGGPEQYF.

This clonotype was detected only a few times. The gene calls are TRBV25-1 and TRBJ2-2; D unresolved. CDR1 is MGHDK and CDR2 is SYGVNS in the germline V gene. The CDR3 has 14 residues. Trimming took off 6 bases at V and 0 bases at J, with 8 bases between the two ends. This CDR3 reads CASRANTNTGELFF. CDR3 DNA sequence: TGTGCCAGCAGGGCGAACACGAACACCGGGGAGCTGTTTTTT.

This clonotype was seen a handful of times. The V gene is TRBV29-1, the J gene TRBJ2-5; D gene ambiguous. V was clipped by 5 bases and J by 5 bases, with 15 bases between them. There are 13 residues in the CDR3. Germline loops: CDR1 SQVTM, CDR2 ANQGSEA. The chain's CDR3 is CSVLPAIRETQYF. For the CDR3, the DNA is TGCAGCGTTCTTCCAGCGATTCGGGAGACCCAGTACTTC. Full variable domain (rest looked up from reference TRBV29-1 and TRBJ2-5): SAVISQKPSRDICQRGTSLTIQCQVDSQVTMMFWYRQQPGQSLTLIATANQGSEATYESGFVIDKFPISRPNLTFSTLTVSNMSPEDSSIYLCSVLPAIRETQYFGPGTRLLVL.

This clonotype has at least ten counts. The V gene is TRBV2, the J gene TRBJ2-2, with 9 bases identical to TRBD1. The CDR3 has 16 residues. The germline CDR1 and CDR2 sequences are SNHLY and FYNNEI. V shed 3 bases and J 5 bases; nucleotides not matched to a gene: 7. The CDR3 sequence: CASSDIYRGRTGELFF. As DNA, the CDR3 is TGTGCCAGCAGTGATATCTACAGGGGGCGGACCGGGGAGCTGTTTTTT.

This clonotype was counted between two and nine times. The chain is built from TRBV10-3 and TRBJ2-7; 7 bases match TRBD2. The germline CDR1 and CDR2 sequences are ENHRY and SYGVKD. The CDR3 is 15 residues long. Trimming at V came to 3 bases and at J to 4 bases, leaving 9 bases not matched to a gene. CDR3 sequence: CAISDQASGPYEQYF. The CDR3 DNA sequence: TGTGCCATCAGTGATCAGGCTAGCGGCCCGTACGAGCAGTACTTC.

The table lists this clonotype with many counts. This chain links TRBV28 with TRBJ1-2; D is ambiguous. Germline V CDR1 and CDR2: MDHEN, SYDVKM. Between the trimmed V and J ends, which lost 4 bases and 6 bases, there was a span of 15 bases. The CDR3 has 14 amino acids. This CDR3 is CASSSLPNVHGYTF. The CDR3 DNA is TGTGCCAGCAGTTCCCTACCCAACGTTCATGGCTACACCTTC.

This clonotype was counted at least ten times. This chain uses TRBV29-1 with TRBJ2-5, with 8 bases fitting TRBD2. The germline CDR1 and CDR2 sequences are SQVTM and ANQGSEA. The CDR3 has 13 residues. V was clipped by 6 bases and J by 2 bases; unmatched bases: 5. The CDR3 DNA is TGCAGCGTCAGCGGGGGCCCGCAAGAGACCCAGTACTTC. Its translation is CSVSGGPQETQYF. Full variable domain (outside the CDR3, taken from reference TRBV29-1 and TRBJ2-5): SAVISQKPSRDICQRGTSLTIQCQVDSQVTMMFWYRQQPGQSLTLIATANQGSEATYESGFVIDKFPISRPNLTFSTLTVSNMSPEDSSIYLCSVSGGPQETQYFGPGTRLLVL.

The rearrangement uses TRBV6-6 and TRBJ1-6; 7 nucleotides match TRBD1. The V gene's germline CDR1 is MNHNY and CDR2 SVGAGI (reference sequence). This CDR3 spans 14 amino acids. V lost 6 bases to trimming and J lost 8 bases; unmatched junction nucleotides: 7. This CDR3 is CASSQGGPYSPLHF. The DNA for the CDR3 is TGTGCCAGCAGCCAAGGGGGCCCTTATTCACCCCTCCACTTT.

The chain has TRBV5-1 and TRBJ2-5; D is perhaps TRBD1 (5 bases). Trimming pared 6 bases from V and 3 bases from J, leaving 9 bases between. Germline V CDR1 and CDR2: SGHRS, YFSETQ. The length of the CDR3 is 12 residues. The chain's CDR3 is CASKPREETQYF. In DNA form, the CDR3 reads TGCGCCAGCAAGCCCAGGGAAGAGACCCAGTACTTC. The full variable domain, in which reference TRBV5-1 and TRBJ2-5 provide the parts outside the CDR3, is KAGVTQTPRYLIKTRGQQVTLSCSPISGHRSVSWYQQTPGQGLQFLFEYFSETQRNKGNFPGRFSGRQFSNSRSEMNVSTLELGDSALYLCASKPREETQYFGPGTRLLVL.

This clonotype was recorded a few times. CDR3 DNA: TGTGCCGCGACCCCTGTTCTTAAAACAATGGGGCGAACTGTCATGAACACTGAAGCTTTCTTT. Residues: CAATPVLKTMGRTVMNTEAFF. V gene TRBV24-1 combines with J gene TRBJ1-1; weak D call: TRBD1 (5 bases). The V end was cut by 12 bases, the J end by 0 bases, with 37 bases between. Germline CDR1 KGHDR, CDR2 SFDVKD. This CDR3 contains 21 residues.